The clone carrying this T cell receptor (beta chain) was picked up many times. The time point denotes: pre-sensitization, week 0. Noted treatment: therapeutic diphenylcyclopropenone sensitization with weekly scalp DPC. This sample is part of a study of human T cells and chemical hapten exposure. The overall study: Patches with 0.01% DPC went on the upper back, and the tests were read at 6 days.

In TCRdb, the RACE reads were re-called with MiXCR into one record per CDR3 protein. The table includes some 360,000 distinct CDR3 sequences, around 5.5% detected once. V shed 0 bases and J shed 5 bases, with 11 bases lying between them. CDR3 length: 15 residues. Looked up from germline, CDR1 is LGHNA and CDR2 is YNFKEQ. This chain connects TRBV4-2 to TRBJ1-5; no clear D. The sequenced sample was whole blood, obtained in connection with sensitization to the hapten diphenylcyclopropenone (DPC). This TCR was sampled from a woman between 45 and 65 years old with alopecia areata. Some clones in this sample may be carry-over from other donors' samples. CDR3 nucleotides: TGTGCCAGCAGCCAAGATCTGAAGCCGGATCAGCCCCAGCATTTT. It yields the protein CASSQDLKPDQPQHF.